The rows below give T cell receptor beta chains drawn from one sample of a study of T-cell memory formation after mild COVID-19. From the 5' RACE reads, TCRdb called clonotypes with MiXCR, one entry per CDR3 protein. Of fewer than 600,000 distinct CDR3 sequences in the sample, roughly a fifth were seen once. Sequences were obtained from PBMCs or a T cell subset sorted from them (not recorded which). These TCRs come from an adult woman who had mild COVID-19 (a few samples of this study predate the infection). Cell type and time point are not known. CDR3s include the opening cysteine and the closing phenylalanine or tryptophan. A D gene is named only where the DNA matches it firmly. The listing skips clone size in some rows; elsewhere it reads once, few, many or a size class.

j_call d_call clone_size v_call cdr3_nt cdr3_aa
TRBJ2-7 . . TRBV29-1 TGCAGCGTTGGCCCGCTTGGGGTTTACGAGCAGTACTTC CSVGPLGVYEQYF
TRBJ2-7 . . TRBV29-1 TGCAGCGTTGATCAGGGCTACGAGCAGTACTTC CSVDQGYEQYF
TRBJ1-1 TRBD1 few TRBV12-3/TRBV12-4 TGTGCCAGCAGTTTAGGGGGACAGGCAGCTGAAGCTTTCTTT CASSLGGQAAEAFF
TRBJ2-7 TRBD2 many TRBV6-6 TGTGCCAGCAAGGGCGGGGGCGAGCAGTACTTC CASKGGGEQYF
TRBJ2-3 . many TRBV5-1 TGCGCCAGCAGCTTGGGACAGGCTGCAGATACGCAGTATTTT CASSLGQAADTQYF
TRBJ1-2 . . TRBV18 TGTGCCAGCTCACCAATGGGGGACCTTGGGTATGGCTACACCTTC CASSPMGDLGYGYTF
TRBJ2-7 TRBD1 . TRBV6-5 TGTGCCAGCAGTTACAGCCGACAGGGTAACCTCTACGAGCAGTACTTC CASSYSRQGNLYEQYF
TRBJ2-6 . many TRBV7-3 TGTGCCAGCAGCTTAGGGACTGGGGCCAACGTCCTGACTTTC CASSLGTGANVLTF
TRBJ2-7 . . TRBV7-3 TGTGCCAGCAGCTTAACCGGGATGCTCCACGAGCAGTACTTC CASSLTGMLHEQYF
TRBJ2-7 TRBD1 once TRBV29-1 TGCAGCGTTACGACTAACCGGGACAGCCTCTACGAGCAGTACTTC CSVTTNRDSLYEQYF
TRBJ1-1 TRBD1 . TRBV5-5 TGTGCCAGCAGCTTGGGGACAGGGGACACTGAAGCTTTCTTT CASSLGTGDTEAFF
TRBJ1-2 . . TRBV6-6 TGTGCCAGCATAAACGGGGGGGGACTAAACTATGGCTACACCTTC CASINGGGLNYGYTF
TRBJ1-5 TRBD1 few TRBV5-1 TGCGCCAGCAGCAAAGGGGACAGGGGAGGTCAGCCCCAGCATTTT CASSKGDRGGQPQHF
TRBJ1-6 . . TRBV29-1 TGCAGCGTGACGGACGGACCGAATTCACCCCTCCACTTT CSVTDGPNSPLHF
TRBJ2-1 TRBD2 . TRBV6-1 TGTGCCAGCAGTGTGCTAGCGGGAGTACTGAATGAGCAGTTCTTC CASSVLAGVLNEQFF
TRBJ1-4 . many TRBV5-5 TGTGCCAGCAGTTCTAGACCGTCGGCAGTCTGGGCAACTAATGAAAAACTGTTTTTT CASSSRPSAVWATNEKLFF
TRBJ2-7 . . TRBV10-3 TGTGCCATCAGTGAGAGTCCTTCCCGGGATTCCTACGAGCAGTACTTC CAISESPSRDSYEQYF
TRBJ1-3 TRBD1 . TRBV24-1 TGTGCCACCATTCGGGACAGTGGAAACACCATATATTTT CATIRDSGNTIYF
TRBJ2-3 . . TRBV12-3/TRBV12-4 TGTGCCAGCAGTTTGGCGGTGAGCACAGATACGCAGTATTTT CASSLAVSTDTQYF
TRBJ1-1 . few TRBV20-1 TGCAGTGCTAACCCCGACGGACCAGGGAACACTGAAGCTTTCTTT CSANPDGPGNTEAFF
TRBJ2-7 . . TRBV4-1 TGCGCCAGCAGCCACAAGGGTTCGGGGTCCGACTCCTACGAGCAGTACTTC CASSHKGSGSDSYEQYF
TRBJ1-2 . . TRBV9 TGTGCCAGCAATAAAGACAGATCTAACTATGGCTACACCTTC CASNKDRSNYGYTF
TRBJ2-7 TRBD1 few TRBV12-3/TRBV12-4 TGTGCCAGCACAGGGGGCGGAGGCGACGAGCAGTACTTC CASTGGGGDEQYF
TRBJ1-5 . . TRBV6-6 TGTGCCAGCAGCTCCGAGCAGGGAGGACATCAGCCCCAGCATTTT CASSSEQGGHQPQHF
TRBJ2-1 TRBD2 few TRBV19 TGTGCCAGTAGTATTTTGGGACTAGCGGGAGTGCAGACCAATGAGCAGTTCTTC CASSILGLAGVQTNEQFF
TRBJ1-1 . few TRBV3-1 TGTGCCAGCAGCCAAGGGGGCGGACGAATGAACACTGAAGCTTTCTTT CASSQGGGRMNTEAFF
TRBJ2-1 . . TRBV6-5 TGTGCCAGCAGTTTTACGGCCGGGGGCTCTTACAATGAGCAGTTCTTC CASSFTAGGSYNEQFF
TRBJ2-6 . . TRBV20-1 TGCAGTGCTATCAGGGGAACTGGGGCCAACGTCCTGACTTTC CSAIRGTGANVLTF